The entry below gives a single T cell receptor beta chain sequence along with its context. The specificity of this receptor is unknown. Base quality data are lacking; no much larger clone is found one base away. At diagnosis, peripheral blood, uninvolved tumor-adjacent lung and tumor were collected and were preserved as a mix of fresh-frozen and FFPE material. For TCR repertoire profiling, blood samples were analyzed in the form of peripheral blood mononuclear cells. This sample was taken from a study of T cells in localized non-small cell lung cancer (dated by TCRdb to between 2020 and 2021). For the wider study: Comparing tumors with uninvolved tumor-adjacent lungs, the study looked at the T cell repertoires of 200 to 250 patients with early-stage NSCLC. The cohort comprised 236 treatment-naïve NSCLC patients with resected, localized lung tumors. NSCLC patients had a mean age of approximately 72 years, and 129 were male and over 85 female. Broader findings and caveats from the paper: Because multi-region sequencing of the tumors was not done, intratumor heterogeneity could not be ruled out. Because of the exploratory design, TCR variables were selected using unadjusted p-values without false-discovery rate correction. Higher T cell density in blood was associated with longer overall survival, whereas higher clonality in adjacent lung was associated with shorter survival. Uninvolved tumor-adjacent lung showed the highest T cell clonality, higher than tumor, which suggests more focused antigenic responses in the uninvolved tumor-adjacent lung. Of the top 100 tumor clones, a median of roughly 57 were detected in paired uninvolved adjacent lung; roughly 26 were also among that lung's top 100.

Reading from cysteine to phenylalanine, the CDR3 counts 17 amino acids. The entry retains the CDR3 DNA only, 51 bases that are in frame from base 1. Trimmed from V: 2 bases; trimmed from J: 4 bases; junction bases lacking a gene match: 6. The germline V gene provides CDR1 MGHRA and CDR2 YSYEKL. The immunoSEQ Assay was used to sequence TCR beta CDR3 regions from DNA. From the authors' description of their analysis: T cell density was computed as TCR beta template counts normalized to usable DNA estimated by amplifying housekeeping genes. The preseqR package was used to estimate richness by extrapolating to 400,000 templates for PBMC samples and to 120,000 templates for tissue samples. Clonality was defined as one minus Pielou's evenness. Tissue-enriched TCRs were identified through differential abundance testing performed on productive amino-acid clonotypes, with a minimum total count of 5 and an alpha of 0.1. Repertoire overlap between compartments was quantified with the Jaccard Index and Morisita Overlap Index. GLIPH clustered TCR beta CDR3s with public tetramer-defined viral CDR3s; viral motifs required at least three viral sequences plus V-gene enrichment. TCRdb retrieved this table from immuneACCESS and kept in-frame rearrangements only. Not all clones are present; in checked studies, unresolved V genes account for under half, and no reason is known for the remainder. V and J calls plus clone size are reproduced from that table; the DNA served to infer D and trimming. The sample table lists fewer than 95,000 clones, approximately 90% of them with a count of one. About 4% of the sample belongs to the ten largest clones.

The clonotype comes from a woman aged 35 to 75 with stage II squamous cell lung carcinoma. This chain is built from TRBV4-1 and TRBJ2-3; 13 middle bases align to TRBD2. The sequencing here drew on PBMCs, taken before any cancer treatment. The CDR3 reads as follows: CASSQRTSGGGADTQYF. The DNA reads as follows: TGCGCCAGCAGCCAAAGGACTAGCGGGGGTGGCGCAGATACGCAGTATTTT.